This paragraph reports one T cell receptor beta chain. Germline V gives CDR1 KGHSH, CDR2 LQKENI. Trimming cost V 4 bases and J 6 bases; bases outside gene matches: 15. The CDR3 has 17 amino acids. These data are taken from a study of cytotoxic CD8 clonotypes in ibrutinib-treated CLL. Assay used: immunoSEQ multiplex PCR; TCRdb lists only in-frame clones, some missing. The table includes some 200,000 clones, about four fifths detected once. The chain is built from TRBV18 and TRBJ2-1; TRBD1 agrees at 7 bases. This receptor was identified in a human donor with chronic lymphocytic leukemia. This sample comprised PBMCs, obtained after 12 months of ibrutinib treatment. CDR3 sequence: CASSLRQGSAMGNEQFF. The CDR3 DNA sequence: TGTGCCAGCTCACTCCGACAGGGTAGTGCGATGGGCAATGAGCAGTTCTTC.